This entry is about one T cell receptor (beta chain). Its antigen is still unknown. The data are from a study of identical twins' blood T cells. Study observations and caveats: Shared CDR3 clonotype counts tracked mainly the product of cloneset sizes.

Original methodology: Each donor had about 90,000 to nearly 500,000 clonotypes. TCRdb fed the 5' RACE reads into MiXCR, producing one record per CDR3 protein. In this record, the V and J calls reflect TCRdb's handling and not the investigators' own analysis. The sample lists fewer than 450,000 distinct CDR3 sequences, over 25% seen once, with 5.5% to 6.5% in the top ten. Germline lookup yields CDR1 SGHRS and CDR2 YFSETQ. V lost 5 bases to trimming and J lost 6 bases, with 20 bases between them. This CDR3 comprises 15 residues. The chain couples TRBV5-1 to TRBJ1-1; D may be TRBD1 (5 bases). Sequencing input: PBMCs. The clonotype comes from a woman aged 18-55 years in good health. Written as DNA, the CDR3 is TGCGCCAGCAGGGGTAGGGTACAGGATAACGCTGAAGCTTTCTTT. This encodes CASRGRVQDNAEAFF.